The sequence of this TCR beta chain was determined in a study of shared clonotypes between healthy human individuals. The method was immunoSEQ multiplex PCR; TCRdb's version includes in-frame clones alone and lacks a portion of them. This sample has 2 million to 2.5 million clones, with 95% found just once. V lost 8 bases and J lost 4, with 24 bases in between. Germline loops: CDR1 MDHEN, CDR2 SYDVKM. CDR3 length: 16 residues. This TCR came from a man between 18 and 35 years old in good health. The V call is TRBV28, the J call TRBJ2-7; D may be TRBD1 or TRBD2 (6 bases each). Sequences were obtained from naive CD4+ T cells sorted from blood. The subset denotes: CD45RA+ positively selected. The CDR3 sequence: CASGLGWGARSYEQYF. CDR3 DNA sequence: TGTGCCAGCGGCTTAGGATGGGGGGCGCGTTCATACGAGCAGTACTTC.